This TCR beta chain was documented in a study of cytomegalovirus exposure and HLA in healthy donors. General study points: HLA alleles were associated with around 17,000 TCR beta sequences in a later analysis at 0.05 false discovery rate. According to an earlier analysis, most TCR beta V segments yielded productive rearrangements about 87% or about 30% of the time. TCR beta chains associated with HLA were, in a later analysis, more clonally expanded than equally common others. Among CMV-associated TCR beta chains, most appeared HLA-restricted in a later analysis.

Use of 60 Vbeta and 13 Jbeta primers characterized the PCR. Profiled with immunoSEQ multiplex PCR; TCRdb holds only in-frame clones, not every one. The sample data list about 34,000 clones. Remarks on this clone: Its matching antigen is unknown.

In germline, CDR1 is KGHSH, CDR2 LQKENI. This CDR3 is built from 16 residues. The V segment lost 3 bases and the J segment 3 bases; nucleotides outside the gene matches: 6. The specimen was PBMCs. The rearrangement links TRBV18 to TRBJ2-1; 9 bases agree with TRBD1. The sequence derives from a woman between 40 and 50 years old in good health and CMV-seropositive. In nucleotides, the CDR3 is TGTGCCAGCTCACCGGCGGGACAGGGCCTCTACAATGAGCAGTTCTTC. It codes for CASSPAGQGLYNEQFF.